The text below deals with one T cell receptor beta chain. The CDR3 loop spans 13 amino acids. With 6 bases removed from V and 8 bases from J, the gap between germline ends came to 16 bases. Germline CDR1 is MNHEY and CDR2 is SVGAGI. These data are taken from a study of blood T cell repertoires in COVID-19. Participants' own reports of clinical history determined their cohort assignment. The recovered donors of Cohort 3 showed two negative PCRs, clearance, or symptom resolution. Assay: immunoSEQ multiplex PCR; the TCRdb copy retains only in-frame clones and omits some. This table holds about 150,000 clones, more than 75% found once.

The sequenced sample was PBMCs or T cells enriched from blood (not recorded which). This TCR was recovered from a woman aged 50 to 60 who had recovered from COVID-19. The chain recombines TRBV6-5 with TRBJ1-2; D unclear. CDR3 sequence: CASSQGASRGYTF. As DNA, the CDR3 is TGTGCCAGCAGCCAAGGAGCGTCGAGGGGCTACACCTTC.